The subject of this entry is one TCR beta chain. V lost 5 bases and J lost 1; bases outside the gene matches: 5. The germline gives CDR1 KGHSH, CDR2 LQKENI. CDR3 length: 15 amino acids. In the source study's methods: Quantification of nucleated cells was approximated via reference gene primer amplification. Clones were sequenced by immunoSEQ multiplex PCR, and TCRdb holds only the in-frame ones, with some missing. That table furnishes V, J and clone size, whereas the DNA furnished D and trimming. The repertoire includes some 66,000 clones, approximately 86% of them detected once, and around 6.3% sits in the top ten. The source of the sample is a study of blood T cell repertoires in COVID-19.

The genes are TRBV18 and TRBJ1-5; TRBD1 matches at 7 bases. The sample comprised peripheral blood. The origin of this receptor is a man aged 60 to 69 with acute or convalescent COVID-19. The CDR3 reads CASSETGISNQPQHF. In DNA form, the CDR3 reads TGTGCCAGCTCAGAGACAGGGATAAGCAATCAGCCCCAGCATTTT.